Each of the 16 T cell receptor beta chains below was sequenced from the same sample in a study of blood T cell repertoires in COVID-19. This table comes from immunoSEQ multiplex PCR, and its TCRdb copy is limited to in-frame clones, with some not included. Found here are about 150,000 clones, roughly 84% of them singletons; the top ten hold about 10%. Sample: peripheral blood. These receptors were obtained from a woman of 80 years or more with active or convalescent COVID-19.

The sample holds one count of this clone. The chain couples TRBV18 to TRBJ1-1, with D maybe TRBD1 (6 bases). Germline V CDR1 and CDR2: KGHSH, LQKENI. CDR3 length: 16 residues. V was clipped by 3 bases and J by 6 bases, with 20 bases between them. This CDR3 reads CASSPLPFAGVAEAFF. CDR3 in DNA: TGTGCCAGCTCACCCCTGCCCTTTGCAGGGGTCGCTGAAGCTTTCTTT.

The chain joins TRBV7-8 to TRBJ2-7, with TRBD2 matching over 14 bases. After removal of 3 bases from V and 8 bases from J, the junction contained 24 bases not matched to a gene. The CDR3 has 21 amino acids. Germline-derived CDR1 and CDR2 are SGHVS and FQNEAQ. CDR3 coding DNA: TGTGCCAGCAGCTTGGCGCGGGGTACCGGGACTAGCGGGGGTCTCCTACGGAAGCAGTACTTC. Translated: CASSLARGTGTSGGLLRKQYF.

V gene TRBV7-9 combines with J gene TRBJ2-7; TRBD1 matches 8 bases. The J segment lost 5 bases and the V segment lost 5 bases, leaving 11 bases of the junction unmatched. Germline values: CDR1 SEHNR, CDR2 FQNEAQ (reference sequence). This CDR3 region has 15 residues. This CDR3 reads CASSPIPGQVHEQYF. The CDR3 DNA follows: TGTGCCAGCAGCCCCATTCCGGGACAGGTCCACGAGCAGTACTTC.

CDR3 sequence: CASSQDWTVGQPQHF. The CDR3 DNA reads as TGCGCCAGCAGCCAAGATTGGACAGTGGGTCAGCCCCAGCATTTT. The rearrangement uses TRBV4-1 and TRBJ1-5, with D possibly being TRBD1 (6 bases). There are 15 residues in the CDR3. Germline V gene sequence: CDR1 MGHRA, CDR2 YSYEKL. The V and J ends lost 0 bases and 6 bases respectively, with 12 bases between them.

The chain combines TRBV11-2 with TRBJ1-5; 8 bases match TRBD1. The CDR3 loop spans 16 amino acids. Trimming removed 4 bases from V and 2 bases from J; junction bases left unmatched: 7. Germline CDR1 is SGHAT and CDR2 is FQNNGV. This CDR3 is CASSSGDRGGNQPQHF. The DNA of the CDR3 is TGTGCCAGCAGCTCTGGCGACAGGGGCGGCAATCAGCCCCAGCATTTT.

V usage is TRBV5-1 and J usage is TRBJ2-5; 9 positions agree with TRBD1. CDR3 size: 14 residues. The germline gives CDR1 SGHRS, CDR2 YFSETQ. V lost 2 bases to trimming and J lost 2 bases; unmatched junction nucleotides: 1. In DNA, the CDR3 is TGCGCCAGCAGCTTACAGGGGGCTCAAGAGACCCAGTACTTC. As protein: CASSLQGAQETQYF.

The rearrangement links TRBV6-5 to TRBJ2-5; D might be TRBD2 (6 bases). Germline V gives CDR1 MNHEY, CDR2 SVGAGI. Trimming took 5 bases from V and 2 from J, leaving 15 bases between them. This CDR3 region has 15 residues. The CDR3 DNA sequence: TGTGCCAGCAGTACCGGTCTTAGCGGACAAGAGACCCAGTACTTC. Translated: CASSTGLSGQETQYF.

The chain carries TRBV19 and TRBJ2-1; a weak D match, TRBD2 (6 bases). CDR1 is LNHDA and CDR2 is SQIVND in the germline V gene (reference sequence). The CDR3 loop spans 15 amino acids. With 7 bases removed from V and 6 bases from J, the gap between germline ends came to 19 bases. The CDR3 here is CASIGGTARRNEQFF. The CDR3 bases are TGTGCCAGTATTGGGGGGACTGCCAGACGCAATGAGCAGTTCTTC.

The rearrangement joins TRBV6-5 to TRBJ2-1, with TRBD2 as a possible D gene (5 bases). Germline CDR1 MNHEY, CDR2 SVGAGI. The CDR3 consists of 14 residues. Trimming removed 7 bases from V and 8 bases from J, with 18 bases in between. The CDR3 region is CASNPDSSLDEQFF. The CDR3 DNA reads as TGTGCCAGCAACCCGGACTCCTCTCTCGATGAGCAGTTCTTC.

J is TRBJ2-3 and V is TRBV7-2; D gene uncertain. This CDR3 has 11 residues. Deletions cut 8 bases from V and 6 bases from J, with 9 bases between. Germline V gene sequence: CDR1 SGHTA, CDR2 FQGNSA. The CDR3 DNA sequence: TGTGCCAGCGCGAGTTCTGATACGCAGTATTTT. The encoded protein is CASASSDTQYF.

The chain couples TRBV7-9 to TRBJ2-4; possible D gene TRBD2, 6 bases. V lost 1 base and J lost 6, with 13 bases in between. Germline CDR1 reads SEHNR; CDR2 reads FQNEAQ (reference sequence). This CDR3 is 15 amino acids long. The CDR3 DNA is TGTGCCAGCAGCTTAGGACTCCCCGGGGGAAACATTCAGTACTTC. Residues: CASSLGLPGGNIQYF. The whole variable domain, remainder taken from reference TRBV7-9 and TRBJ2-4, is DTGVSQNPRHKITKRGQNVTFRCDPISEHNRLYWYRQTLGQGPEFLTYFQNEAQLEKSRLLSDRFSAERPKGSFSTLEIQRTEQGDSAMYLCASSLGLPGGNIQYFGAGTRLSVL.

The chain uses TRBV18 and TRBJ2-1; 7 bases map to TRBD1. Germline CDR1 and CDR2: KGHSH and LQKENI. This CDR3 comprises 14 residues. The trim removed 3 bases at V and 8 bases at J, leaving 7 bases unmatched. The chain's CDR3 is CASSPGTVPHEQFF. CDR3 coding DNA: TGTGCCAGCTCACCCGGGACAGTTCCTCATGAGCAGTTCTTC.

The chain has TRBV5-1 and TRBJ1-2; tentative D call: TRBD1 (6 bases). Trimming removed 4 bases from V and 6 bases from J, with 22 bases in between. The CDR3 sequence is 16 residues long. Germline V gene sequence: CDR1 SGHRS, CDR2 YFSETQ. The DNA of the CDR3 is TGCGCCAGCAGCGGGGCCGGGACACTTTCCCCGGATGGCTACACCTTC. Translation gives CASSGAGTLSPDGYTF.

This clone has a single count. The chain is built from TRBV12-2 and TRBJ2-7; whether TRBD1, the table's D call, matches the DNA was not checked. TRBV12-2 is given as a pseudogene. The CDR3 is 16 amino acids. The CDR3 DNA reads TGTGCAAGTCGCTTTAAAAGGGGACATAGCTCCTACGAGCAGTACTTC. Amino acids: CASRFKRGHSSYEQYF.

The V and J genes are TRBV28 and TRBJ2-5; possibly TRBD2 for D (6 bases). V was cut by 8 bases and J by 5 bases, with 18 bases left in between. CDR1 MDHEN and CDR2 SYDVKM come from the germline V gene. The CDR3 runs to 14 residues. The CDR3 nucleotides read TGTGCCAGCCGCTTTACAGCGGGTAGGGAGACCCAGTACTTC. Translation gives CASRFTAGRETQYF.

The rearrangement links TRBV9 to TRBJ2-1, with 7 nucleotides matching TRBD1. Trimming at V came to 4 bases and at J to 1 base, leaving 11 bases not matched to a gene. CDR1 SGDLS and CDR2 YYNGEE come from the germline V gene. The CDR3 totals 17 residues. In nucleotides, the CDR3 is TGTGCCAGCAGCCCCGTTCAGGGGGTCTCTTCCTACAATGAGCAGTTCTTC. Protein product: CASSPVQGVSSYNEQFF.